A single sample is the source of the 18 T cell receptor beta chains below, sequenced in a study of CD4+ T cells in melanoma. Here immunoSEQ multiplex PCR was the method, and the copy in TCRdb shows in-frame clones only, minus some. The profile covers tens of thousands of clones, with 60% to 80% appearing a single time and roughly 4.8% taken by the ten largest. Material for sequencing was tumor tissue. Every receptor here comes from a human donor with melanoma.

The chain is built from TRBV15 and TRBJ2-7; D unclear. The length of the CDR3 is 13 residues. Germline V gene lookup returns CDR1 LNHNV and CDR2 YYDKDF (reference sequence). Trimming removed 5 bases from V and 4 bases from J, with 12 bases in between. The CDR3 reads CATSPVGPYEQYF. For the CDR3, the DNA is TGTGCCACCAGCCCAGTGGGTCCTTACGAGCAGTACTTC.

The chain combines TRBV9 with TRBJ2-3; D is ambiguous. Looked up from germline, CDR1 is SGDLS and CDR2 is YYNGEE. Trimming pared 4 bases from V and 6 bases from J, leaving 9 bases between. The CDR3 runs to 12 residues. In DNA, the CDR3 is TGTGCCAGCAGCCCCTCAGGTGATACGCAGTATTTT. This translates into CASSPSGDTQYF. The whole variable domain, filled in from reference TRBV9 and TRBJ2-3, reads DSGVTQTPKHLITATGQRVTLRCSPRSGDLSVYWYQQSLDQGLQFLIQYYNGEERAKGNILERFSAQQFPDLHSELNLSSLELGDSALYFCASSPSGDTQYFGPGTRLTVL.

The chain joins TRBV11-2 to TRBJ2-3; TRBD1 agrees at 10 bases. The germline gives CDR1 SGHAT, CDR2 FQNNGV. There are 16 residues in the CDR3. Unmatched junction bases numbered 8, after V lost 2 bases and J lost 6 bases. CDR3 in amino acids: CASSLLDRGEFDTQYF. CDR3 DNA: TGTGCCAGCAGCTTACTGGACAGGGGGGAATTTGATACGCAGTATTTT.

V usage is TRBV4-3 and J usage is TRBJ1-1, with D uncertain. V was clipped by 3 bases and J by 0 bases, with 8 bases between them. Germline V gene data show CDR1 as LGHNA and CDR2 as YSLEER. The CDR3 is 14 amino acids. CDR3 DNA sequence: TGCGCCAGCAGCCACTGGGCACTGAACACTGAAGCTTTCTTT. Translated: CASSHWALNTEAFF.

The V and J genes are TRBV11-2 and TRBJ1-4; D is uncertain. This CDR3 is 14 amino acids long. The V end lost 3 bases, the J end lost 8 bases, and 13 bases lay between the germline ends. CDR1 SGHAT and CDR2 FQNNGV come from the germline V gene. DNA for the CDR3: TGTGCCAGCAGCTTGGGCAGTGGCGGGGAAAAACTGTTTTTT. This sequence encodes CASSLGSGGEKLFF.

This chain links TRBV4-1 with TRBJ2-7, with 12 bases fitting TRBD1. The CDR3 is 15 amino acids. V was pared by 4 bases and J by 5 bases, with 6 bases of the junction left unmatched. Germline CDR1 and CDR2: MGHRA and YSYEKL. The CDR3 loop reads CASSPGQGAVNEQYF. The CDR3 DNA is TGCGCCAGCAGCCCGGGACAGGGGGCGGTAAACGAGCAGTACTTC.

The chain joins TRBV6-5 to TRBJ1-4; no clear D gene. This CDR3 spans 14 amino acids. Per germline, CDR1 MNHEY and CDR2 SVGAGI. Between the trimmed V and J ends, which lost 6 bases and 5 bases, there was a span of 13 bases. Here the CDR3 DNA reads TGTGCCAGCAGCCTCAGAGCCAAGAATGAAAAACTGTTTTTT. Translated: CASSLRAKNEKLFF.

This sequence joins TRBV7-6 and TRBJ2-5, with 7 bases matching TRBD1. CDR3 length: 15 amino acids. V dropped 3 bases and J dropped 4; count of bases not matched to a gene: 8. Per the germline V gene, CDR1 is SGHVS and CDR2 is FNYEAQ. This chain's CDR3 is CASSFGQGVGETQYF. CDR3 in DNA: TGTGCCAGCAGCTTCGGGCAGGGGGTAGGAGAGACCCAGTACTTC.

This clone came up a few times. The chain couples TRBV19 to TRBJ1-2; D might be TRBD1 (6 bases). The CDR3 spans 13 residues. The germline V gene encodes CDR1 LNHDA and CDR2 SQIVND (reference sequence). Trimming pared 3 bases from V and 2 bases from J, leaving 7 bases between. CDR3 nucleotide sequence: TGTGCCAGTAGTATCCAGGGGAACTATGGCTACACCTTC. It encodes CASSIQGNYGYTF. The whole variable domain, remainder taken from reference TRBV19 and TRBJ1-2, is DGGITQSPKYLFRKEGQNVTLSCEQNLNHDAMYWYRQDPGQGLRLIYYSQIVNDFQKGDIAEGYSVSREKKESFPLTVTSAQKNPTAFYLCASSIQGNYGYTFGSGTRLTVV.

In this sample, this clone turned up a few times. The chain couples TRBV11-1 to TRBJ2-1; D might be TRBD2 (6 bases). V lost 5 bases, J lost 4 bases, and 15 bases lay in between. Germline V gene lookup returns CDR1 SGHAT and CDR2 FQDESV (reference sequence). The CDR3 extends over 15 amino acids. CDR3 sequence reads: CASSATSSAYNEQFF. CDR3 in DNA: TGTGCCAGCAGCGCCACTAGCAGCGCTTACAATGAGCAGTTCTTC.

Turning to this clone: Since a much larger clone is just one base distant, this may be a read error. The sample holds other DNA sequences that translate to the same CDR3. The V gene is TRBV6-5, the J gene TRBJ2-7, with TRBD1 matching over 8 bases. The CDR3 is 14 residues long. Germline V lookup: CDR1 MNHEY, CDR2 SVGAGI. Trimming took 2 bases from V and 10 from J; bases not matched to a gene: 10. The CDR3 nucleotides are TGTGCCAGCAGTTACGGACAGGGAGCGGGCGAACAGTACTTC. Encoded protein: CASSYGQGAGEQYF.

The CDR3 reads CASSPAAGRAEAFF. CDR3 coding DNA: TGTGCCAGCAGCCCGGCGGCAGGGAGGGCTGAAGCTTTCTTT. This rearrangement joins TRBV7-2 to TRBJ1-1, with D tentatively TRBD1 (5 bases). Germline V gene data show CDR1 as SGHTA and CDR2 as FQGNSA. The CDR3 is made up of 14 amino acids. The V end was cut by 5 bases, the J end by 6 bases, with 16 bases between.

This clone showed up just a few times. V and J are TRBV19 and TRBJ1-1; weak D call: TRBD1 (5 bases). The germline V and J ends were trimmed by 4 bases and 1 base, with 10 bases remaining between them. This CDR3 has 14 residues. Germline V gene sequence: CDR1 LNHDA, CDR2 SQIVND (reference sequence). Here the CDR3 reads CASSRTGSNTEAFF. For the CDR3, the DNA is TGTGCCAGTAGTAGAACAGGCTCGAACACTGAAGCTTTCTTT. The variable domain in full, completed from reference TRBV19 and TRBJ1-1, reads DGGITQSPKYLFRKEGQNVTLSCEQNLNHDAMYWYRQDPGQGLRLIYYSQIVNDFQKGDIAEGYSVSREKKESFPLTVTSAQKNPTAFYLCASSRTGSNTEAFFGQGTRLTVV.

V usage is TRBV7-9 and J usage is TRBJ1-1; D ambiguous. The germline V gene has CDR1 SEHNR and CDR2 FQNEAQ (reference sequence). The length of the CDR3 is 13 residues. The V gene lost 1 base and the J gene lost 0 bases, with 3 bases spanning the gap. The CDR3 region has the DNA TGTGCCAGCAGCTTAGAGGTGAACACTGAAGCTTTCTTT. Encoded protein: CASSLEVNTEAFF.

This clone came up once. Written as DNA, the CDR3 is TGTGCCAGCAGATATATACAGGGGGCGGGGGAAAAACTGTTTTTT. Translating gives CASRYIQGAGEKLFF. The chain is built from TRBV6-5 and TRBJ1-4, with 9 bases lining up with TRBD1. The CDR3 is 15 residues long. V lost 6 bases, J lost 8 bases, and 10 bases stayed unmatched. CDR1 is MNHEY, CDR2 SVGAGI, per germline.

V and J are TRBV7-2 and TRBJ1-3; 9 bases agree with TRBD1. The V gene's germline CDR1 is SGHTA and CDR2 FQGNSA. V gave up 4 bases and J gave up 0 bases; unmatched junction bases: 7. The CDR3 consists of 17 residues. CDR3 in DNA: TGTGCCAGCAGCTCGCGGACAGGGGACAACTCTGGAAACACCATATATTTT. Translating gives CASSSRTGDNSGNTIYF.

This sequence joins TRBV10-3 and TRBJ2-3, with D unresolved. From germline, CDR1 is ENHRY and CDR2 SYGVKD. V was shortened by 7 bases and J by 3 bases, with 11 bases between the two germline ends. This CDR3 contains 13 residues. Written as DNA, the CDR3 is TGTGCCATCACCGCAGAACAGACAGATACGCAGTATTTT. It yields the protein CAITAEQTDTQYF.

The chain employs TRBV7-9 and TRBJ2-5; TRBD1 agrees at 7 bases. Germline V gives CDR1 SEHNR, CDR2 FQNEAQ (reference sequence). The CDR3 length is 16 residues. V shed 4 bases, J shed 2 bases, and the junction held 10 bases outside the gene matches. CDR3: CASSSYGTALQETQYF. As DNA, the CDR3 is TGTGCCAGCAGCTCCTATGGGACAGCGTTACAAGAGACCCAGTACTTC.